The TCR beta chain under discussion was sequenced for a study of PD-1 blockade in classical Hodgkin lymphoma. Each patient relapsed following autologous stem cell transplantation, and prior brentuximab vedotin exposure differed. Per germline, CDR1 SGHRS and CDR2 YFSETQ. CDR3 length equals 19 residues. V lost 4 bases and J lost 0; bases outside the gene matches: 16. Libraries were prepared by immunoSEQ multiplex PCR; TCRdb keeps only in-frame clonotypes and omits some of them. The sample has about 84,000 clones, approximately 91% seen once. The clonotype was recovered from a human donor with classical Hodgkin lymphoma. The chain combines TRBV5-1 with TRBJ1-1; TRBD1 agrees at 9 bases. The sample here was peripheral blood mononuclear cells (PBMCs), taken at baseline. This CDR3 reads CASSIRTGDKRIMNTEAFF. CDR3 sequence (DNA): TGCGCCAGCAGCATTCGGACAGGGGACAAAAGAATAATGAACACTGAAGCTTTCTTT.